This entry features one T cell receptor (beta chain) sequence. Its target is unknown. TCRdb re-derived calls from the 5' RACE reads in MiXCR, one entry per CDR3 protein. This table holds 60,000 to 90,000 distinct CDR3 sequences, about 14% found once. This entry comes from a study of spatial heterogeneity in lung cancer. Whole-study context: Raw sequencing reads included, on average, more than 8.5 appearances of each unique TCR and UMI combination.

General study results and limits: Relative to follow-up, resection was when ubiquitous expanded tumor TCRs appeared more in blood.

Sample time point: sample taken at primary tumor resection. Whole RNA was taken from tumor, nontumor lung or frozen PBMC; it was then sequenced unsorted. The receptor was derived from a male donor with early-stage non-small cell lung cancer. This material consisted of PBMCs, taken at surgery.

CDR3 in amino acids: CASIRAAGNNEQFF. In DNA, the CDR3 is TGTGCCAGCATCCGCGCGGCTGGGAACAATGAGCAGTTCTTC. The rearrangement links TRBV12-3 or TRBV12-4 to TRBJ2-1, with no clear D. The V end was cut by 7 bases, the J end by 5 bases, with 15 bases between. This CDR3 region has 14 residues.